The next 10 T cell receptor beta chains were all read from a single sample in a study of OX40 agonist ivuxolimab in advanced cancers. Measured with immunoSEQ multiplex PCR; TCRdb has only the in-frame clones, and not every one. This table holds about 70,000 clones, around 90% found once. The sequenced sample was CD4+ or CD8+ T cells sorted from blood, obtained in a trial of the OX40 agonist ivuxolimab. These receptors were collected from an adult with an advanced solid tumor such as melanoma, head and neck, liver or kidney cancer.

Only a few counts were recorded for this clone. The rearrangement uses TRBV10-1 and TRBJ2-3; 13 positions agree with TRBD2. Germline CDR1 reads WNHNN; CDR2 reads SYGVQD (reference sequence). The CDR3 is made up of 17 amino acids. The V and J ends lost 0 bases and 6 bases, in that order; junction bases with no gene match: 6. CDR3 residues: CASSESIGTSGIDTQYF. The CDR3 region has the DNA TGCGCCAGCAGTGAGTCGATTGGGACTAGCGGGATTGATACGCAGTATTTT.

The chain employs TRBV6-4 and TRBJ1-1; unclear D gene. Trimming shortened V by 6 bases and J by 1 base, and 9 bases separated the two germline ends. The CDR3 is 13 residues long. Germline CDR1 and CDR2: MRHNA and SNTAGT. CDR3 amino acids: CASSEEANTEAFF. DNA of the CDR3: TGTGCCAGCAGCGAAGAAGCGAACACTGAAGCTTTCTTT.

The V gene is TRBV6-6, the J gene TRBJ2-5; 10 bases agree with TRBD1. V dropped 2 bases and J dropped 2; count of bases not matched to a gene: 2. CDR1 is MNHNY, CDR2 SVGAGI, per germline (reference sequence). This CDR3 has 15 amino acids. In DNA form, the CDR3 reads TGTGCCAGCAGTTACCCGGACAGGGGGCAAGAGACCCAGTACTTC. Residues: CASSYPDRGQETQYF.

This sequence joins TRBV7-3 and TRBJ2-3, with D possibly called TRBD1 or TRBD2 (5 bases each). V shed 8 bases and J shed 2 bases, with 11 bases lying between them. This CDR3 is built from 13 residues. CDR1 is SGHTA, CDR2 FQGTGA, per germline. The CDR3 DNA follows: TGTGCCAGCGGGCGAGGGGTCACAGATACGCAGTATTTT. This translates into CASGRGVTDTQYF.

This chain joins TRBV9 and TRBJ2-5; 11 nucleotides match TRBD1. The CDR3 length is 17 residues. V lost 0 bases and J lost 1; bases outside the gene matches: 5. The V gene's germline CDR1 is SGDLS and CDR2 YYNGEE. The CDR3: CASSVERGTGGQETQYF. CDR3 in DNA: TGTGCCAGCAGCGTAGAGAGAGGGACAGGGGGCCAAGAGACCCAGTACTTC.

This sequence joins TRBV6-1 and TRBJ2-3, with 12 positions matching TRBD2. CDR1 and CDR2 (germline): MNHNS, SASEGT. CDR3 length: 16 residues. V dropped 3 bases and J dropped 3; count of bases not matched to a gene: 4. The CDR3 nucleotides are TGTGCCAGCAGTGACGTAACTAGCGGGAGGACAGATACGCAGTATTTT. Its translation is CASSDVTSGRTDTQYF.

This sequence joins TRBV19 and TRBJ2-7; 8 nucleotides align to TRBD1. J lost 1 base, V lost 5 bases, and 10 bases had no gene match. The CDR3 covers 16 residues. CDR1 LNHDA and CDR2 SQIVND come from the germline V gene (reference sequence). The CDR3 nucleotides are TGTGCCAGTAGTCTCGCCTCCGGGACAGGATCCTACGAGCAGTACTTC. Translated, it gives CASSLASGTGSYEQYF.

The J gene is TRBJ2-6, the V gene TRBV28; no firm D call. The CDR3 runs 15 residues. Trimming cost V 2 bases and J 0 bases, with 5 bases left between them. The germline V gene has CDR1 MDHEN and CDR2 SYDVKM. The CDR3 sequence: CASSLGPSGANVLTF. The DNA for the CDR3 is TGTGCCAGCAGTTTAGGACCCTCTGGGGCCAACGTCCTGACTTTC.

The V and J genes are TRBV7-2 and TRBJ1-4; TRBD1 matches at 8 bases. The CDR3 sequence is 14 residues long. V shed 4 bases, J shed 3 bases, and the junction held 1 base outside the gene matches. Germline lookup yields CDR1 SGHTA and CDR2 FQGNSA. The CDR3 nucleotides read TGTGCCAGCAGCTCGGACAGGGCTAATGAAAAACTGTTTTTT. This translates into CASSSDRANEKLFF.

In this sample, this clone turned up a few times. This chain uses TRBV5-4 with TRBJ1-1, with a weak D call TRBD1 (6 bases). This CDR3 has 14 amino acids. Trimming stripped 2 bases from V and 1 base from J, with 9 bases between. Per germline, CDR1 SGHNT and CDR2 YYREEE (reference sequence). CDR3 nucleotides: TGTGCCAGCAGCTTACAGGGACAGAACACTGAAGCTTTCTTT. Protein product: CASSLQGQNTEAFF.